This TCR beta chain comes out of a study of shared T cell receptors in the human thymus. Trimming removed 0 bases from V and 4 bases from J; junction bases left unmatched: 14. The CDR3 length is 19 residues. From germline, CDR1 is LNHDA and CDR2 SQIVND (reference sequence). TCRdb's table, derived via immunoSEQ multiplex PCR, lists solely in-frame clones and lacks some. Counted here are 700,000 to 750,000 clones, 70% to 90% occurring once; the ten biggest clones make up more than 0.008%. The sample was also linked to a second study, of human thymus T cells. Turning to that study: It looked as if thymic and blood repertoires used V and J genes in a biased way. Related research reported highly overlapping thymic repertoires among unrelated individuals.

Sequenced: thymocytes. This chain joins TRBV19 and TRBJ1-5; TRBD1 aligns across 8 bases. The clonotype comes from a girl less than two years old with a congenital heart defect. This CDR3 is CASSIDRYGRGLGNQPQHF. In DNA form, the CDR3 reads TGTGCCAGTAGTATAGATCGATACGGCAGGGGGCTTGGAAATCAGCCCCAGCATTTT.